The next 5 T cell receptor beta chains were all read from a single sample in a study of CD8 T cells in ankylosing spondylitis. TCRdb reprocessed the 5' RACE reads via MiXCR and lists one record per CDR3 protein. The sample includes 200,000 to 300,000 distinct CDR3 sequences, 8.6% of them seen just once. The sample taken for sequencing was blood, either unsorted or a sorted T cell fraction (not recorded which). These receptors came from a male donor with ankylosing spondylitis or in good health (not recorded which).

This clonotype was counted many times. The chain links TRBV19 to TRBJ2-1, with 11 bases aligning to TRBD2. CDR3 length: 15 residues. Trimming at V came to 6 bases and at J to 5 bases, leaving 6 bases not matched to a gene. Germline values: CDR1 LNHDA, CDR2 SQIVND (reference sequence). This chain's CDR3 is CASSLAGGLNNEQFF. The CDR3 coding sequence is TGTGCCAGTAGCCTAGCGGGAGGTCTTAACAATGAGCAGTTCTTC.

The sample holds a few counts of this clonotype. This chain joins TRBV18 and TRBJ2-2; D is undetermined. Germline values: CDR1 KGHSH, CDR2 LQKENI. This CDR3 contains 14 residues. V lost 7 bases and J 2 bases, leaving 11 bases between the germline ends. The CDR3 protein is CASFTSRNTGELFF. The CDR3 DNA sequence: TGTGCCAGCTTCACGAGCAGAAACACCGGGGAGCTGTTTTTT.

This clonotype was detected ten times or more. The J gene is TRBJ2-5, the V gene TRBV10-3, with D unclear. Germline V lookup: CDR1 ENHRY, CDR2 SYGVKD. This CDR3 has 13 residues. Trimming took off 2 bases at V and 5 bases at J, with 9 bases between the two ends. The CDR3 spells CAISEGPTETQYF. Here the CDR3 DNA reads TGTGCCATCAGTGAGGGGCCCACCGAGACCCAGTACTTC.

This clonotype occurred a few times. The chain uses TRBV3-1 and TRBJ2-6; D unresolved. Germline V CDR1 and CDR2: LGHDT, YNNKEL (reference sequence). This CDR3 has 16 amino acids. V dropped 4 bases and J dropped 4 bases, with 14 bases sitting between them. CDR3 bases: TGTGCCAGCAGCCGCGATCCTACCACGGGGGCCAACGTCCTGACTTTC. Translated: CASSRDPTTGANVLTF.

The gene calls are TRBV3-1 and TRBJ2-2; no clear D gene. CDR1 and CDR2 (germline): LGHDT, YNNKEL (reference sequence). This CDR3 comprises 15 residues. The ends were cut back, 1 base at V and 4 bases at J, with 10 bases in the middle. CDR3 in amino acids: CASSQGVISTGELFF. The DNA of the CDR3 is TGTGCCAGCAGCCAAGGGGTCATAAGCACCGGGGAGCTGTTTTTT.